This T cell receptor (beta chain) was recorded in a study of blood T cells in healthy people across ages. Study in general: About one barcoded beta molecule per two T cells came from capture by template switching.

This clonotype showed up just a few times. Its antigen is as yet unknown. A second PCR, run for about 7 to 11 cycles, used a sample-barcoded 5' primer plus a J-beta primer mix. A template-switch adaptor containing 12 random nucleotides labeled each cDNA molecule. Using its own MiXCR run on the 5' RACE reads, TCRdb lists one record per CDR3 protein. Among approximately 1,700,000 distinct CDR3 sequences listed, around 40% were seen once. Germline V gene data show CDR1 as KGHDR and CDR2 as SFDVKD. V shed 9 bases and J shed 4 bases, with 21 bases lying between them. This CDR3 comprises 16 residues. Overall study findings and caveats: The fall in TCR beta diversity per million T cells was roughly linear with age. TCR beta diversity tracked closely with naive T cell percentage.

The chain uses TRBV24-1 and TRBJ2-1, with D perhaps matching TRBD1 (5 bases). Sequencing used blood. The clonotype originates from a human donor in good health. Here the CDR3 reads CATPPGANRFYNEQFF. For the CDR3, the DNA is TGTGCCACCCCTCCTGGGGCAAATAGATTTTACAATGAGCAGTTCTTC.